This T cell receptor beta chain was identified during a study of cytomegalovirus exposure and HLA in healthy donors. Per the germline V gene, CDR1 is SGHRS and CDR2 is YFSETQ. The V end was cut by 1 base, the J end by 0 bases, with 16 bases between. This CDR3 comprises 17 residues. The PCR used 60 Vbeta and 13 Jbeta primers. Clones were read by immunoSEQ multiplex PCR, and TCRdb kept only the in-frame ones, dropping some. The data hold 200,000 or so clones, with 65% to 90% observed a single time. The chain combines TRBV5-1 with TRBJ1-1; D is possibly TRBD1 (5 bases). The sequencing input was PBMCs. The TCR originated in a girl between 10 and 17 years old in good health and CMV-seronegative. Here the CDR3 reads CASSLTARQHMNTEAFF. Here the CDR3 DNA reads TGCGCCAGCAGCTTGACCGCAAGACAGCACATGAACACTGAAGCTTTCTTT.